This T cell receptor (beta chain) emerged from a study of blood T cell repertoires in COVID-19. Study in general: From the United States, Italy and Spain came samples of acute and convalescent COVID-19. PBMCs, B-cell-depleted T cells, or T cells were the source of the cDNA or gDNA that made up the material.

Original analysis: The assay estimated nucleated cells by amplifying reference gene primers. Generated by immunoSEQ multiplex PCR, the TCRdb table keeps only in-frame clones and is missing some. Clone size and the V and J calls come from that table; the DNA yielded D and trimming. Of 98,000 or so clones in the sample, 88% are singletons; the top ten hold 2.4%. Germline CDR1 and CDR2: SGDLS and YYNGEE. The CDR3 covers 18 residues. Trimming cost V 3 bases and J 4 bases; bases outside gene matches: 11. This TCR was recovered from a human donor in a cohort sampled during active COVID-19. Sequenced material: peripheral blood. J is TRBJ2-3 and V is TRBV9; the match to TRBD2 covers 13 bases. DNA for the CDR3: TGTGCCAGCAGCGCACCCCCTGGACTAGCGGGAGCGTCAGATACGCAGTATTTT. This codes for CASSAPPGLAGASDTQYF.